These 2 T cell receptor beta chains share one sample of origin, sequenced in a study of T cells in Graves' hyperthyroidism and ophthalmopathy. Amplified TCR beta CDR3 regions came from RNA transcripts. The HTBI primer set drove a first-round RT-PCR of the TCR CDR3. TCRdb used MiXCR to reprocess the multiplex PCR reads, holding one entry per CDR3 protein. Of approximately 430,000 distinct CDR3 sequences listed, 15% to 17% were seen once; the top ten hold almost 8%. Sequencing used blood. These receptors originate from a woman aged 18-35 years with Graves' hyperthyroidism.

This clonotype was recorded a few times. CDR3: CASSLMTSPSYNEQFF. Here the CDR3 DNA reads TGTGCCAGCAGCTTGATGACTAGCCCTTCCTACAATGAGCAGTTCTTC. The chain recombines TRBV5-6 with TRBJ2-1, with 7 bases fitting TRBD2. The CDR3 is 16 amino acids. After removal of 1 base from V and 1 base from J, the junction contained 5 bases not matched to a gene. CDR1 and CDR2 from the germline V gene are SGHDT and YYEEEE.

This clonotype was counted only a few times. This CDR3 is CSVGTDPPETQYF. The DNA of the CDR3 is TGCAGCGTCGGGACCGACCCTCCAGAGACCCAGTACTTC. The chain recombines TRBV29-1 with TRBJ2-5; D possibly uses TRBD1 or TRBD2 (5 bases each). Germline values: CDR1 SQVTM, CDR2 ANQGSEA. V was clipped by 6 bases and J by 4 bases, with 15 bases between them. The CDR3 loop spans 13 amino acids.